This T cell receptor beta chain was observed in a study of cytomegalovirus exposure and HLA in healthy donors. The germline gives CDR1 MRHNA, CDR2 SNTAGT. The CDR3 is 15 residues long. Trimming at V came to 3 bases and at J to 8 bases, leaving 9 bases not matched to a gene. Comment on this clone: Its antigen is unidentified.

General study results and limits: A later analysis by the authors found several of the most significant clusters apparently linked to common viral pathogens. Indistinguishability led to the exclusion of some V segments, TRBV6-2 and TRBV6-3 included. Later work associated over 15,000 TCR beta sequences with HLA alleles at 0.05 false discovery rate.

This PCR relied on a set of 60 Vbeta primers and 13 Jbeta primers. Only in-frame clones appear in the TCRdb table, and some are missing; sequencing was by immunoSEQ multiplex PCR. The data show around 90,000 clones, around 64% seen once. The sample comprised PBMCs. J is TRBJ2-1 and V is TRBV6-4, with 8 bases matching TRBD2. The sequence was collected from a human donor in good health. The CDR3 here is CASSEGTGGADEQFF. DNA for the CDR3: TGTGCCAGCAGTGAAGGAACGGGGGGGGCCGATGAGCAGTTCTTC.